The rows below give T cell receptor beta chains drawn from one sample of a study of blood T cell repertoires in COVID-19. Clones were read by immunoSEQ multiplex PCR, and TCRdb kept only the in-frame ones, dropping some. The data contain under 250,000 clones, approximately 91% of them singletons. The source material was peripheral blood. The receptor set was obtained from a man aged 55 to 70 who had recovered from COVID-19. Both conserved end residues are part of each CDR3. The order of the fields is V gene, CDR3 protein.

TRBV19 CASSIEGGGNQPQHF
TRBV28 CASRAPAGTQYF
TRBV5-1 CASSLTADTQYF
TRBV28 CASSRENNEQFF
TRBV7-2 CAGARAQVSSGANVLTF
TRBV27 CASSLSPGRGNTIYF
TRBV7-3 CASSVRDRAEAFF
TRBV28 CASLSLQGMLAYNEQFF
TRBV5-4 CASSPTGGYGYTF
TRBV2 CASSEYFEEQTEKLFF
TRBV28 CASSLVGTSETGTDTQYF
TRBV10-3 CAIAERRYTEAFF
TRBV11-2 CASSLSANTGELFF
TRBV7-8 CASSPASTGGTRREQYF
TRBV7-8 CASSPLRVLYNSPLHF
TRBV15 CATSRGQLNEKLFF
TRBV19 CASSIPRGGVVNEQFF
TRBV5-1 CASSPGAGEETQYF
TRBV7-2 CASSYLRGNTEAFF
TRBV10-3 CAISESITGYSETTIYF
TRBV30 CAGRAGITYEQYF
TRBV12-3/TRBV12-4 CASSLVQSYGYTF
TRBV11-3 CASSPSTGEQFF
TRBV5-1 CASSRTGDNSPLHF
TRBV5-6 CASSLNTGELFF
TRBV12-3/TRBV12-4 CASSVTGREGYTF
TRBV13 CASSLGREKKDTQYF
TRBV19 CASSICTPRKITYEQYF
TRBV30 CAYSQAGNIDTQYF